Each of the 5 T cell receptor beta chains below was sequenced from the same sample in a study of T cells in Graves' hyperthyroidism and ophthalmopathy. Amplification of TCR beta CDR3 regions was performed using RNA transcripts as template. The study used the HTBI primer set for a first-round RT-PCR of the TCR CDR3. TCRdb called the multiplex PCR reads again in MiXCR, with one record for every CDR3 protein. The sample includes roughly 300,000 distinct CDR3 sequences, over 15% seen only once; the top ten take 45% to 50%. The sample comprised blood. These receptors all stem from a woman aged 45-65 years with Graves' hyperthyroidism.

The J gene is TRBJ1-3, the V gene TRBV5-1; 8 bases agree with TRBD1. CDR3 length equals 16 residues. Germline CDR1 reads SGHRS; CDR2 reads YFSETQ. V lost 0 bases to trimming and J lost 2 bases; unmatched junction nucleotides: 4. This chain's CDR3 is CASSLGQGAPGNTIYF. CDR3 coding DNA: TGCGCCAGCAGCTTGGGGCAGGGGGCGCCTGGAAACACCATATATTTT.

The gene calls are TRBV10-3 and TRBJ1-5; D may be TRBD1 (6 bases). Germline V gene sequence: CDR1 ENHRY, CDR2 SYGVKD. V was pared by 2 bases and J by 4 bases, with 9 bases between. This CDR3 has 14 amino acids. In nucleotides, the CDR3 is TGTGCCATCAGTGAGGGTCAGGGGAATCAGCCCCAGCATTTT. Its protein product is CAISEGQGNQPQHF.

This clonotype was counted between two and nine times. The rearrangement uses TRBV3-1 and TRBJ2-1; TRBD1 matches 7 bases. The CDR3 covers 12 residues. Germline V gene lookup returns CDR1 LGHDT and CDR2 YNNKEL (reference sequence). Trimming cost V 4 bases and J 12 bases; bases outside gene matches: 6. CDR3 sequence reads: CASSPSGGRQFF. DNA for the CDR3: TGTGCCAGCAGCCCCTCAGGGGGTAGGCAGTTCTTC.

This chain uses TRBV5-6 with TRBJ2-7, with TRBD2 as a possible D gene (9 bases). The V and J ends lost 7 bases and 0 bases respectively, with 23 bases between them. In germline, CDR1 is SGHDT, CDR2 YYEEEE. This CDR3 is built from 17 residues. DNA of the CDR3: TGTGCCAGCTCCCGGACAGGGCGGACTAGCGACTCCTACGAGCAGTACGTC. This encodes CASSRTGRTSDSYEQYV.

This rearrangement joins TRBV12-3 or TRBV12-4 to TRBJ2-7, with D unclear. This CDR3 comprises 12 residues. The V end lost 1 base, the J end lost 5 bases, and 6 bases lay between the germline ends. The CDR3 nucleotides are TGTGCCAGCAGTTTAGACAGCCACGAGCAGTACTTC. Translated: CASSLDSHEQYF.